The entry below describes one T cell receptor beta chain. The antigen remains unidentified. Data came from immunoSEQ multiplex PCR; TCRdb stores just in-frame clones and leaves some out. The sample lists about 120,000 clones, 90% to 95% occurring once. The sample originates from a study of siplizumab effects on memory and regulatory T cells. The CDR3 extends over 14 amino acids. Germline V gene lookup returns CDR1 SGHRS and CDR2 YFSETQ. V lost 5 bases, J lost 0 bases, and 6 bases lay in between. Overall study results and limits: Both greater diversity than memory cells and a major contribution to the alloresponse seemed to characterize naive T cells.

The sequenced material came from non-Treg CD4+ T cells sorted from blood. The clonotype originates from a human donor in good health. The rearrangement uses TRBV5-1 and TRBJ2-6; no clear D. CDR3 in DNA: TGCGCCAGCAGAGCAGACTCTGGGGCCAACGTCCTGACTTTC. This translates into CASRADSGANVLTF. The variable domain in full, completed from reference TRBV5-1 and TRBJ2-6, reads KAGVTQTPRYLIKTRGQQVTLSCSPISGHRSVSWYQQTPGQGLQFLFEYFSETQRNKGNFPGRFSGRQFSNSRSEMNVSTLELGDSALYLCASRADSGANVLTFGAGSRLTVL.